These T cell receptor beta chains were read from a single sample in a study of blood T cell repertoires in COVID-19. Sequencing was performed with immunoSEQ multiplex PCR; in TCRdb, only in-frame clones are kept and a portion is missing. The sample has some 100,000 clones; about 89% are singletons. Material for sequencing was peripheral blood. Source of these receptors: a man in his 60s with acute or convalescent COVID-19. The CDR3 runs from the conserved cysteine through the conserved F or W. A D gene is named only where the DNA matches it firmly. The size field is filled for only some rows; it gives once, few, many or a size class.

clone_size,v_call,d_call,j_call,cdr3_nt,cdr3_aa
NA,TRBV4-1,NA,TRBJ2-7,TGCGCCAGCAGCCAAGATAAGTCGGCGGGACAGCCCTACGAGCAGTACTTC,CASSQDKSAGQPYEQYF
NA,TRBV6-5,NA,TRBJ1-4,TGTGCCAGCATCCCCTGGGGGGGAGGGAATGAAAAACTGTTTTTT,CASIPWGGGNEKLFF
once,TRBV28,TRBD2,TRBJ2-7,TGTGCCAGCAGTTTAAGGAGGGGACTAGCGGACTCCTACGAGCAGTACTTC,CASSLRRGLADSYEQYF
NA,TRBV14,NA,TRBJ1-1,TGTGCCAGCAGCCAAGATCTAATACCGAACACTGAAGCTTTCTTT,CASSQDLIPNTEAFF
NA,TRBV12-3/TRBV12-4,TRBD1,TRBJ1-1,TGTGCCAGCAGGCCGGGACAGGGGGAAGCTTTCTTT,CASRPGQGEAFF
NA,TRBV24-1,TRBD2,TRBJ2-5,TGTGCCACCAGTGTTCCGAGCGGGGGGGGAGAGACCCAGTACTTC,CATSVPSGGGETQYF
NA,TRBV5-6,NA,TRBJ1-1,TGTGCCAGCAGCAACCGAGTCCCCCCGAACACTGAAGCTTTCTTT,CASSNRVPPNTEAFF
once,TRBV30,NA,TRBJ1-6,TGTGCCTGTGAGAGATCTTCACCCCTCCACTTT,CACERSSPLHF
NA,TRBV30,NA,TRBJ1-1,TGTGCCTGGAGTGTTGGGGGACAGAACACTGAAGCTTTCTTT,CAWSVGGQNTEAFF
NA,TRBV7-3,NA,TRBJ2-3,TGTGCCAGCAGCTTTAGTGTCGGAGTTGATACGCAGTATTTT,CASSFSVGVDTQYF
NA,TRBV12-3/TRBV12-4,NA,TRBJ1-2,TGTGCCAGCAGTTTAGGAGGGAATGGCTACACCTTC,CASSLGGNGYTF
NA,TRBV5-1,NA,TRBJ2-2,TGCGCCAGCAGCTTGGAAGGGAGCGCGAACACCGGGGAGCTGTTTTTT,CASSLEGSANTGELFF
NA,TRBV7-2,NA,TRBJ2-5,TGTGCCAGCAGCTTCGGGATGTCGGAGACCCAGTACTTC,CASSFGMSETQYF
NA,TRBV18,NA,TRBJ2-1,TGTGCCAGCTCACAGGGGGAAAATGAGCAGTTCTTC,CASSQGENEQFF
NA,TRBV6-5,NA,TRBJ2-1,TGTGCCAGCAGCCCGACTCCGATCTCCTACAATGAGCAGTTCTTC,CASSPTPISYNEQFF
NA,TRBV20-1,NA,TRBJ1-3,TGCAGTGCTAGTAGGGGCTCTGGAAACACCATATATTTT,CSASRGSGNTIYF
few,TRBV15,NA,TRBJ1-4,TGTGCCACCAGCAGAGGACAGAGAGTAACTAATGAAAAACTGTTTTTT,CATSRGQRVTNEKLFF
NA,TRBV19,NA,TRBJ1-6,TGTGCCAGTAGTAACTCAAACTATAATTCACCCCTCCACTTT,CASSNSNYNSPLHF
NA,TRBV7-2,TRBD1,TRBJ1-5,TGTGCCAGCAGCCGCAGCAGGGGGCATCAGCCCCAGCATTTT,CASSRSRGHQPQHF
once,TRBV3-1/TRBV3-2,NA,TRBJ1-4,TGTGCCAGCAGCCAAGTGGGGGGGGCGCGGGAAAAACTGTTTTTT,CASSQVGGAREKLFF
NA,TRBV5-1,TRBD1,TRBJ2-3,TGCGCCAGCACTGGACAGGGGAGGGCCACAGATACGCAGTATTTT,CASTGQGRATDTQYF
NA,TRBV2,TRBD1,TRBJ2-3,TGTGCCAGCAGTCCCAGGGGGCAAGATACGCAGTATTTT,CASSPRGQDTQYF
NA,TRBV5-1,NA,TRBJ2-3,TGCGCCAGTACAGTCCAGGCTTACACAGATACGCAGTATTTT,CASTVQAYTDTQYF
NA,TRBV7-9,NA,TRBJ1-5,TGTGCCAGCAGCTTAGGAGGGTTTAGCAATCAGCCCCAGCATTTT,CASSLGGFSNQPQHF
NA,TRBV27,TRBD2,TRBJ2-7,TGTGCCAGCAGTCCAGGGACTAGCGGGGCCTACGAGCAGTACTTC,CASSPGTSGAYEQYF
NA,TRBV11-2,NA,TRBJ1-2,TGTGCCAGCAGCCCCAGGATCGGGGGCTATGGCTACACCTTC,CASSPRIGGYGYTF
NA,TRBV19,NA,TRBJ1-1,TGTGCCAGCCGCCGGGACACAGCTAACACTGAAGCTTTCTTT,CASRRDTANTEAFF
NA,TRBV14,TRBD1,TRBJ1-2,TGTGCCAGCAGCTTAACCTGGACAGGCACCTTCTATGGCTACACCTTC,CASSLTWTGTFYGYTF
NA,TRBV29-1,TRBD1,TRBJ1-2,TGCAGCGTCGGACAGGGGTACGGCTACACCTTC,CSVGQGYGYTF
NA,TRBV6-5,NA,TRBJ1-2,TGTGCCAGCAGTTACTCGAGTACAGGGAGTTATGGCTACACCTTC,CASSYSSTGSYGYTF
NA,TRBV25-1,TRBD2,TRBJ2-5,TGTGCCACTAGCGGAGTGTACCAAGAGACCCAGTACTTC,CATSGVYQETQYF
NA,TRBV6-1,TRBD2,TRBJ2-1,TGTGCCAGCAGTGAATGGGCTAGCGGGAGTAGTAGTAATGAGCAGTTCTTC,CASSEWASGSSSNEQFF
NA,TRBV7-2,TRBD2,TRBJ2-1,TGTGCCAGCAGCTTCCAAAGCGGGGTCGGGGATGAGCAGTTCTTC,CASSFQSGVGDEQFF
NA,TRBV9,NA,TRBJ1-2,TGTGCCAGCAGCATCGGTGGCGGGCCCAACTATGGCTACACCTTC,CASSIGGGPNYGYTF
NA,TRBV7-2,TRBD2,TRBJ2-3,TGTGCCAGCAGCTTAGGGCTAGCGGCTAGCACAGATACGCAGTATTTT,CASSLGLAASTDTQYF
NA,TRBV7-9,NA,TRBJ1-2,TGTGCCAGCAGCCTAAGAGACACGACCTATGGCTACACCTTC,CASSLRDTTYGYTF
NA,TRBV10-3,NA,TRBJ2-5,TGTGCCATCAGCCTATCGCGCGGTGAGACCCAGTACTTC,CAISLSRGETQYF
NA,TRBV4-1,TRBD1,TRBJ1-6,TGCGCCAGCAGCCAAGATACAGGGGTTCCTAATTCACCCCTCCACTTT,CASSQDTGVPNSPLHF
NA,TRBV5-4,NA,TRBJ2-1,TGTGCCAGCAGCTTCGCACGAGGAGCCTACAATGAGCAGTTCTTC,CASSFARGAYNEQFF
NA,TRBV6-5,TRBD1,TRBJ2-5,TGTGCCAGCAGTTACGGGACAGCTCAAGAGACCCAGTACTTC,CASSYGTAQETQYF
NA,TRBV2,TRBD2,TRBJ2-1,TGTGCCAGCACCGGGACTAGCGGGCTCAATGAGCAGTTCTTC,CASTGTSGLNEQFF
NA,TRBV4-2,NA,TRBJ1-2,TGTGCCAGCAGCCCGGGCGGGGGGGGATCCCTTTATGGCTACACCTTC,CASSPGGGGSLYGYTF
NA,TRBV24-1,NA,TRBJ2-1,TGTGCCACCAGTGTGGTTAGGGGAGGTAAGGGTGAGCAGTTCTTC,CATSVVRGGKGEQFF
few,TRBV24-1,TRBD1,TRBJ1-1,TGTGCCACCCAACCGGGACAGGGGAACACTGAAGCTTTCTTT,CATQPGQGNTEAFF
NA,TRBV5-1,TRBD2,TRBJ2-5,TGCGCCAGCAGCCCGGGACTAGCGGGTCTTTGGGAGACCCAGTACTTC,CASSPGLAGLWETQYF
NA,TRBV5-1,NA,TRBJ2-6,TGCGCCAGCAGCTTGTCCGGACGGGGGTCTGGGGCCAACGTCCTGACTTTC,CASSLSGRGSGANVLTF
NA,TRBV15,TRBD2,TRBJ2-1,TGTGCCACCAGCAGAGACGTGGCGGGAGGAGGTAAGAATGAGCAGTTCTTC,CATSRDVAGGGKNEQFF
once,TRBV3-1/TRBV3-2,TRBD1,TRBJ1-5,TGTGCCAGCAGCCAAGGTAGACAGGGTGGTCAGCCCCAGCATTTT,CASSQGRQGGQPQHF
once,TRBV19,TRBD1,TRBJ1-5,TGTGCCAGTAGTAGACTACAGGGGGGGTATAGCAATCAGCCCCAGCATTTT,CASSRLQGGYSNQPQHF
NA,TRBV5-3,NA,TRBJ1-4,TGTGCCAGAAGCTTGGTGGCTCTCAGGGTAACTAATGAAAAACTGTTTTTT,CARSLVALRVTNEKLFF
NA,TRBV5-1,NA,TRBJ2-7,TGCGCCAGCAGCTCCGTGAGGGAGAGCCCCTACGAGCAGTACTTC,CASSSVRESPYEQYF
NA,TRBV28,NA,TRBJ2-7,TGTGCCAGCAGGCCTCCCGGCTACGAGCAGTACTTC,CASRPPGYEQYF
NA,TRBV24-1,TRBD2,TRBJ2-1,TGTGCCACCAGTGGAGGGACTAGCGGGAGGTCCTACAATGAGCAGTTCTTC,CATSGGTSGRSYNEQFF
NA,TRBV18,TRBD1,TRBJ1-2,TGTGCCAGCTCCCTTGATCCGGGACAGATCTTTTCGGGAGGCTACACCTTC,CASSLDPGQIFSGGYTF
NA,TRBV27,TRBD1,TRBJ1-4,TGTGCCAGCAGTTTTAGGGGGCAAGGTGAAAAACTGTTTTTT,CASSFRGQGEKLFF
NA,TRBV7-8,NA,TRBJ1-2,TGTGCCAGCAGCTCGACTACGGGGAGAGTTGGCTACACCTTC,CASSSTTGRVGYTF
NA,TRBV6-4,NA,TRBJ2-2,TGTGCCAGCAGTGACTCATTCGGGAACACCGGGGAGCTGTTTTTT,CASSDSFGNTGELFF